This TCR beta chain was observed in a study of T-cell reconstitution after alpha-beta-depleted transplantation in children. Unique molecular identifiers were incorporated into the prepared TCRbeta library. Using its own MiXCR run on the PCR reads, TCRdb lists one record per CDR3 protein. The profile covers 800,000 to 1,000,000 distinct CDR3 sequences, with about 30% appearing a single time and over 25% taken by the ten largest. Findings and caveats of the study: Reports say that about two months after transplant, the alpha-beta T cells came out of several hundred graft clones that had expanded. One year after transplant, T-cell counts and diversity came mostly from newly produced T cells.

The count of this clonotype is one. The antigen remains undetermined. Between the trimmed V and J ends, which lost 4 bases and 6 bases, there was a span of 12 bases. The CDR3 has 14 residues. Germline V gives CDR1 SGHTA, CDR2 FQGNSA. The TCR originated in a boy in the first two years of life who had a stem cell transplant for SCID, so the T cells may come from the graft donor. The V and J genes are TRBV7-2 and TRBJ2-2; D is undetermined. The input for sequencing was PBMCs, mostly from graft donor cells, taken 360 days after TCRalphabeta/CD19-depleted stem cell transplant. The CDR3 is CASSWAKGSGELFF. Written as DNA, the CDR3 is TGTGCCAGCAGCTGGGCAAAGGGCTCCGGGGAGCTGTTTTTT.